The sequence of this T cell receptor (beta chain) was determined in a study of T-cell memory formation after mild COVID-19. Overall study findings and caveats: CD4+ bias marked clones expanding day 15 to 37, unlike balanced contracting clones.

5'RACE primed from the constant segment yielded TCR alpha and TCR beta cDNA libraries bearing sample barcodes and UMIs. TCRdb fed the 5' RACE reads into MiXCR, producing one record per CDR3 protein. The repertoire holds 350,000 to 450,000 distinct CDR3 sequences, with around 30% as singletons. Per germline, CDR1 DFQATT and CDR2 SNEGSKA (reference sequence). There are 13 residues in the CDR3. The junction had 4 bases not matched to a gene; V was cut back by 5 bases and J by 3 bases. This clonotype was counted many times. What it binds is not known. Input material: PBMCs or a T cell subset sorted from them (not recorded which). The source is an adult woman who had mild COVID-19 (a few samples of this study predate the infection). Cell type and time point are not known. J is TRBJ2-7 and V is TRBV20-1, with 10 bases matching TRBD2. DNA of the CDR3: TGCAGTGCTCCCGGGACTAGCGACTACGAGCAGTACTTC. It codes for CSAPGTSDYEQYF.